This T cell receptor beta chain was sequenced in a study of blood T cell repertoires in COVID-19. About the study: Donors in the United States, Italy and Spain gave samples during acute or convalescent COVID-19. The analysed material was cDNA or gDNA that came from T cells, B-cell-depleted T cells, or PBMCs.

Per the study methods: Amplification of reference gene primers was used by the study to estimate nucleated cell counts. The data were produced by immunoSEQ multiplex PCR, yet TCRdb's version contains in-frame clones alone and is incomplete. The V and J calls and clone size come from that table; D and trimming were worked out from the DNA. The repertoire consists of a few hundred thousand clones, with 80% to 90% occurring once and the leading ten covering about 1.2%. This CDR3 has 13 residues. Per germline, CDR1 SEHNR and CDR2 FQNEAQ (reference sequence). After removal of 5 bases from V and 4 bases from J, the junction contained 1 base not matched to a gene. This clone was seen only once.

The chain is built from TRBV7-9 and TRBJ1-5, with 8 bases that match TRBD1. What was sequenced was peripheral blood. This TCR came from a woman aged 45-65 years with acute or convalescent COVID-19. CDR3 loop: CASSRTGNQPQHF. CDR3 DNA sequence: TGTGCCAGCAGCCGGACAGGGAATCAGCCCCAGCATTTT.